The 5 T cell receptor beta chains below were found in one sample sequenced in a study of monozygotic twins with inflammatory bowel disease. TCRdb derives one entry per CDR3 protein from the 5' RACE reads, leaving out DNA. Here the sample table reports over 350,000 distinct CDR3 sequences. The sequenced material came from blood. These receptors were taken from a human donor with ulcerative colitis or Crohn's disease, or a healthy co-twin of an affected twin (not recorded which).

This chain joins TRBV4-1 and TRBJ1-4. CDR3 size: 16 residues. Per germline, CDR1 MGHRA and CDR2 YSYEKL. CDR3 sequence: CASSRLDPPRNEKLFF.

V is TRBV6-2 or TRBV6-3 and J is TRBJ1-6; lacking DNA, the TRBD1 call made by TCRdb goes unchecked. The germline V gene has CDR1 MNHEY and CDR2 SVGEGT. The CDR3 is 15 amino acids. The CDR3 loop is CASSLRGQGHSPLHF.

The chain couples TRBV4-2 to TRBJ1-4; lacking DNA, the TRBD1 call made by TCRdb goes unchecked. The germline V gene encodes CDR1 LGHNA and CDR2 YNFKEQ. The CDR3 sequence is 14 residues long. CDR3 sequence reads: CASSLGQENEKLFF.

This rearrangement joins TRBV5-1 to TRBJ2-3; TCRdb gives TRBD1 as the D gene, but with no DNA this cannot be confirmed. This CDR3 is built from 16 residues. Germline V gives CDR1 SGHRS, CDR2 YFSETQ. CDR3 region: CASSLEQGAGTDTQYF.

The rearrangement joins TRBV4-3 to TRBJ1-1. Germline V gives CDR1 LGHNA, CDR2 YSLEER. The CDR3 sequence is 14 residues long. CDR3 in amino acids: CASSQEARMGEAFF.